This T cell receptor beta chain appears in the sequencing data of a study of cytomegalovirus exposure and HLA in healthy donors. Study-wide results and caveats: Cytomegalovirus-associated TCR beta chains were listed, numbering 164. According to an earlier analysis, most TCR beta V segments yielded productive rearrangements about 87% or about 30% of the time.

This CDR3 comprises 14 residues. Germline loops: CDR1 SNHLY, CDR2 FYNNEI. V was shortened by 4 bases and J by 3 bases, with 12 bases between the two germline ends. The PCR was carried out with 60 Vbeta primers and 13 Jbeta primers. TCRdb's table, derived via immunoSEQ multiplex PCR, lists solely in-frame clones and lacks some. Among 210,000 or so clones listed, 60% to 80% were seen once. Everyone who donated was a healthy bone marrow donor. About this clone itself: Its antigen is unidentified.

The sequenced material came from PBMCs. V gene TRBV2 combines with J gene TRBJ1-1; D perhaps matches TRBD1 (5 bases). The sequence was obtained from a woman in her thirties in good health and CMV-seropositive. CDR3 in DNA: TGTGCCAGCAGTGTAGGAGGGGCTGACACTGAAGCTTTCTTT. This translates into CASSVGGADTEAFF.